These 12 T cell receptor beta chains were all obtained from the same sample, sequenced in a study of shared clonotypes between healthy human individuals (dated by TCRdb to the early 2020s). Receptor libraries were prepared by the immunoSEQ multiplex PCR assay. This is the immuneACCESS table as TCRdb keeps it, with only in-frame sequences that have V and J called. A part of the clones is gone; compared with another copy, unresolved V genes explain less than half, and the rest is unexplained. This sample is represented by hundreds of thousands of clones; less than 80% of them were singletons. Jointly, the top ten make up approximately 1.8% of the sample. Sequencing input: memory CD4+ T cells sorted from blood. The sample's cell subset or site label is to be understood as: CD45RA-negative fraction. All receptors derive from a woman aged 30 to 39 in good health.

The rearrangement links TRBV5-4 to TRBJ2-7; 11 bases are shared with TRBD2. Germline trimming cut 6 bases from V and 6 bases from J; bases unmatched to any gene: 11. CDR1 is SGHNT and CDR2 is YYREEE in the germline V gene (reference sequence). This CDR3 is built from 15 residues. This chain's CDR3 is CASNLAGGGRSEQYF. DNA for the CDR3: TGTGCCAGCAACCTAGCGGGAGGAGGTCGATCCGAGCAGTACTTC.

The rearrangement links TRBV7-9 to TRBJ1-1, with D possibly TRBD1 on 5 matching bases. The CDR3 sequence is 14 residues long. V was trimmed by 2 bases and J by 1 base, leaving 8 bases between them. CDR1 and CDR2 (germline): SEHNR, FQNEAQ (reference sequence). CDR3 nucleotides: TGTGCCAGCAGCTTAACAGGCTCGAACACTGAAGCTTTCTTT. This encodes CASSLTGSNTEAFF. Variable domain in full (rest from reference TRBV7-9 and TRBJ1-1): DTGVSQNPRHKITKRGQNVTFRCDPISEHNRLYWYRQTLGQGPEFLTYFQNEAQLEKSRLLSDRFSAERPKGSFSTLEIQRTEQGDSAMYLCASSLTGSNTEAFFGQGTRLTVV.

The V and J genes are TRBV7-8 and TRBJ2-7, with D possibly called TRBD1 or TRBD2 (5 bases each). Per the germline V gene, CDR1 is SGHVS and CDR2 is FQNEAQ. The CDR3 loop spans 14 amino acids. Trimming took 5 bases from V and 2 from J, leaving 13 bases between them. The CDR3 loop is CASSQEGMAYEQYF. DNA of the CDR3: TGTGCCAGCAGCCAAGAGGGGATGGCCTACGAGCAGTACTTC.

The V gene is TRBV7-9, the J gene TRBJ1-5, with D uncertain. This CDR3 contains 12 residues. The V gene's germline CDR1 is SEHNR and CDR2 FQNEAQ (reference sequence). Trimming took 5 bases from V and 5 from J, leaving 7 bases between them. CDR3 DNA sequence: TGTGCCAGCAGCCGCGACTATCAGCCCCAGCATTTT. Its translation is CASSRDYQPQHF. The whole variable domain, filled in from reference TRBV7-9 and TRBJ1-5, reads DTGVSQNPRHKITKRGQNVTFRCDPISEHNRLYWYRQTLGQGPEFLTYFQNEAQLEKSRLLSDRFSAERPKGSFSTLEIQRTEQGDSAMYLCASSRDYQPQHFGDGTRLSIL.

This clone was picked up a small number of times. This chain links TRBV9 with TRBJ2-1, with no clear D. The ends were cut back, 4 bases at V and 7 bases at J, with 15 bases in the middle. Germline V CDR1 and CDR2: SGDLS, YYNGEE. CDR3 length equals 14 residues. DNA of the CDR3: TGTGCCAGCAGCCCTCGTACGAATTCAAATGAGCAGTTCTTC. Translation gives CASSPRTNSNEQFF.

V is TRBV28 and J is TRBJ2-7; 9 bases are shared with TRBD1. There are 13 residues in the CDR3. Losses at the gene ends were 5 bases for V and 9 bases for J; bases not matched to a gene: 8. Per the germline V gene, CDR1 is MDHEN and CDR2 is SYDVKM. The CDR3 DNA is TGTGCCAGCAGTCAACCGGGACAGGGTGTGCAGTACTTC. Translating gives CASSQPGQGVQYF.

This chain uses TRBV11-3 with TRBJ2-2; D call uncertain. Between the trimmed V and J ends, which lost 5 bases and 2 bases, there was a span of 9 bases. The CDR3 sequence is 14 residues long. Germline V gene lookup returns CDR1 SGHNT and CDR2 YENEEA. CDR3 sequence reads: CASSRTDNTGELFF. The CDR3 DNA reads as TGTGCCAGCAGCAGGACGGATAACACCGGGGAGCTGTTTTTT.

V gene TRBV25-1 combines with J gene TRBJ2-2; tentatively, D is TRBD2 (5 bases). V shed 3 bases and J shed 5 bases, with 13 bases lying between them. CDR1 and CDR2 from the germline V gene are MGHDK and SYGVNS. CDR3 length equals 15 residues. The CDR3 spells CASSDMRVGTGELFF. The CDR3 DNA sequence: TGTGCCAGCAGTGATATGAGGGTGGGGACCGGGGAGCTGTTTTTT.

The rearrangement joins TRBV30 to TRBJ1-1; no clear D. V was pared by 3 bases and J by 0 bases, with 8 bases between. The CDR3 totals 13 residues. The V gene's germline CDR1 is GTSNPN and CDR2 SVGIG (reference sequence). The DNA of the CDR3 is TGTGCCTGGAGAACAGCGATGAACACTGAAGCTTTCTTT. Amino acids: CAWRTAMNTEAFF.

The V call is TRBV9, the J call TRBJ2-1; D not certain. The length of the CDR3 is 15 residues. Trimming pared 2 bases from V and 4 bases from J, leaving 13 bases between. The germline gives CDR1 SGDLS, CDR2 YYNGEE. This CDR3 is CASSVSPYSYNEQFF. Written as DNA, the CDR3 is TGTGCCAGCAGCGTCTCGCCATATAGTTACAATGAGCAGTTCTTC.

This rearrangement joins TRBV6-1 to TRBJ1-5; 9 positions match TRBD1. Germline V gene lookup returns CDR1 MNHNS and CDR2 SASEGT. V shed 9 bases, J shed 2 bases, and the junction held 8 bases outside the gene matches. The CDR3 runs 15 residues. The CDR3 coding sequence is TGTGCCAGAGACAGGGGGGGATTTGGCAATCAGCCCCAGCATTTT. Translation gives CARDRGGFGNQPQHF.

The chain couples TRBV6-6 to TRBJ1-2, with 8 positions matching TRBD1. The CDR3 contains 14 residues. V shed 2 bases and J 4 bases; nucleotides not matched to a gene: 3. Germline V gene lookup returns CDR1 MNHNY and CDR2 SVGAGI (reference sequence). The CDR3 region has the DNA TGTGCCAGCAGTTACGCTGACAGGGGCTATGGCTACACCTTC. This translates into CASSYADRGYGYTF.